This TCR beta chain came from a study of T cells in Graves' hyperthyroidism and ophthalmopathy. Study outcomes and limitations: Most clonotypes expanded in the thyroid (above 0.001) were also present in blood. Before onset, by a median of approximately 5.9 months, the model predicted ophthalmopathy. Ophthalmopathy cases were set apart from stable hyperthyroidism by a 13 V-J model.

TCR beta CDR3 regions were amplified from RNA transcripts. The HTBI primer set drove a first-round RT-PCR of the TCR CDR3. TCRdb independently ran MiXCR on the multiplex PCR reads; one entry per CDR3 protein. Of 300,000 to 450,000 distinct CDR3 sequences listed, 18% are singletons. This clonotype was recorded many times. Its matching antigen is unknown. V lost 0 bases and J lost 6, with 12 bases in between. CDR1 is SGDLS and CDR2 is YYNGEE in the germline V gene. The CDR3 is 14 amino acids. Disease duration was under 3 months in the ophthalmopathy patients, who also had a Clinical Activity Score of at least 3 and a NOSPECS grade of at least 4.

The chain couples TRBV9 to TRBJ1-1; D may be TRBD1 (5 bases). The source of this sequence is a woman in her thirties or forties with Graves' ophthalmopathy. Sequencing was done on a sample of blood. The CDR3 nucleotides are TGTGCCAGCAGCGTAGAAGGTGGGGACTCTGAAGCTTTCTTT. Residues: CASSVEGGDSEAFF.